This TCR beta chain was found in a study of radiation and T cells in renal cell carcinoma. Study overall: Nephrectomy followed 15 Gy stereotactic body radiation by 4 weeks. Study outcomes and limitations: Baseline intratumoral clonotype presence is unknown without pretreatment biopsies.

Time point denoted: blood 2 weeks post-SBRT. Treatment defined: 15 Gy SBRT to primary tumor, nephrectomy 4 weeks later. Regarding this clone: Antigen specificity is unknown.

Clones were sequenced by immunoSEQ multiplex PCR, and TCRdb holds only the in-frame ones, with some missing. The sample shows around 76,000 clones, roughly 80% of them seen only once. The TCR was taken from a man aged 55 to 70 with renal cell carcinoma. Source: blood, taken from a patient whose treatment included radiotherapy and nephrectomy.

CDR3: CASSPGWSNQPQHF. DNA of the CDR3: TGTGCCAGCAGTCCAGGGTGGAGCAATCAGCCCCAGCATTTT. This rearrangement joins TRBV6-1 to TRBJ1-5; a possible D gene is TRBD1 (5 bases). The CDR3 is made up of 14 amino acids. CDR1 MNHNS and CDR2 SASEGT come from the germline V gene. The V gene lost 5 bases and the J gene lost 1 base, with 9 bases spanning the gap.